The rows below give T cell receptor beta chains drawn from one sample of a study of T-cell memory formation after mild COVID-19. Using its own MiXCR run on the 5' RACE reads, TCRdb lists one record per CDR3 protein. The sample consists of about 290,000 distinct CDR3 sequences, 15% to 20% of them appearing once. Source material: PBMCs or a T cell subset sorted from them (not recorded which). These receptor sequences come from a man younger than 35 who had mild COVID-19 (a few samples of this study predate the infection). Cell type and time point are not known. CDR3s include the opening cysteine and the closing phenylalanine or tryptophan. The D gene is left open where the match is weak. For some rows the clone size is stated as once, few or many, or as a class when expanded; others skip it.

abundance	d_gene	v_gene	j_gene	len	CDR3aa	CDR3nt
NA	NA	TRBV12-3/TRBV12-4	TRBJ2-3	15	CASRARPVGTDTQYF	TGTGCCAGCCGCGCCCGGCCCGTCGGGACAGATACGCAGTATTTT
NA	NA	TRBV7-2	TRBJ1-3	15	CASSFIRGSGNTIYF	TGTGCCAGCAGCTTCATAAGAGGGTCTGGAAACACCATATATTTT
NA	TRBD1	TRBV7-3	TRBJ2-7	13	CASSFTGVNEQYF	TGTGCCAGCAGCTTCACAGGGGTTAACGAGCAGTACTTC
NA	NA	TRBV12-3/TRBV12-4	TRBJ2-3	15	CASSYGTASPDTQYF	TGTGCCAGCAGTTATGGGACCGCAAGTCCAGATACGCAGTATTTT
NA	NA	TRBV13	TRBJ1-1	17	CASSPTRAGGRHTEAFF	TGTGCCAGCAGCCCCACAAGAGCCGGGGGACGACACACTGAAGCTTTCTTT
once	NA	TRBV7-2	TRBJ1-1	13	CASSLVSRPEAFF	TGTGCCAGCAGCTTAGTGTCGAGACCTGAAGCTTTCTTT
NA	NA	TRBV7-3	TRBJ2-3	13	CASSLRRGLAQYF	TGTGCCAGCAGCTTACGTCGAGGGCTGGCGCAGTATTTT
few	NA	TRBV6-2/TRBV6-3	TRBJ2-7	14	CASSWGLYSYEQYF	TGTGCCAGCAGTTGGGGACTTTACTCCTACGAGCAGTACTTC
many	NA	TRBV4-3	TRBJ2-5	14	CASSQGRTRGTQYF	TGCGCCAGCAGCCAAGGGAGGACCCGCGGGACCCAGTACTTC
many	NA	TRBV28	TRBJ2-7	15	CASSLGAAGIDEQYF	TGTGCCAGCAGTCTTGGGGCGGCAGGGATCGACGAGCAGTACTTC
few	NA	TRBV7-7	TRBJ2-5	13	CASSLTTTETQYF	TGTGCCAGCAGCTTGACCACAACGGAGACCCAGTACTTC
few	NA	TRBV20-1	TRBJ2-7	13	CSARDSEGYEQYF	TGCAGTGCTAGAGACTCTGAGGGTTACGAGCAGTACTTC
few	TRBD1	TRBV4-2	TRBJ1-1	19	CASSQEEGSYGAGGAWAFF	TGTGCCAGCAGCCAAGAAGAGGGTTCATATGGGGCAGGGGGCGCCTGGGCTTTCTTT
NA	NA	TRBV24-1	TRBJ2-1	10	CATFPNEQFF	TGTGCCACCTTCCCCAATGAGCAGTTCTTC
NA	TRBD1	TRBV4-1	TRBJ1-6	11	CASSQTGLLHF	TGCGCCAGCAGCCAGACAGGGCTCCTCCACTTT
NA	TRBD1	TRBV20-1	TRBJ2-7	16	CSAREADIDRAYEQYF	TGCAGTGCTAGAGAGGCTGATATAGACAGGGCGTACGAGCAGTACTTC
NA	NA	TRBV5-1	TRBJ2-2	15	CASSLLAGGNGELFF	TGCGCCAGCAGCTTGTTAGCTGGGGGCAACGGGGAGCTGTTTTTT
once	TRBD1	TRBV19	TRBJ1-1	15	CASSPSGTGRTEAFF	TGTGCCAGTAGTCCTTCCGGGACAGGGCGGACTGAAGCTTTCTTT
NA	NA	TRBV24-1	TRBJ2-5	14	CATSDGVYQETQYF	TGTGCCACCAGTGACGGAGTTTATCAAGAGACCCAGTACTTC
few	TRBD1	TRBV4-1	TRBJ1-1	16	CASSPTGRGRNTEAFF	TGCGCCAGCAGCCCCACAGGGAGGGGGCGGAACACTGAAGCTTTCTTT
NA	NA	TRBV4-1	TRBJ2-2	13	CASSRTETGELFF	TGCGCCAGCAGCCGGACTGAGACCGGGGAGCTGTTTTTT
many	TRBD1	TRBV20-1	TRBJ2-1	12	CSASRDRGQQFF	TGCAGTGCTAGCCGGGACAGGGGGCAGCAGTTCTTC
few	TRBD2	TRBV7-2	TRBJ2-3	15	CASSFGLAGGRTQYF	TGTGCCAGCAGCTTCGGACTAGCGGGGGGGCGTACGCAGTATTTT
few	NA	TRBV11-2	TRBJ2-1	15	CASSLSFTGTDEQFF	TGTGCCAGCAGTTTGTCCTTCACAGGGACGGATGAGCAGTTCTTC
NA	NA	TRBV30	TRBJ2-7	12	CAWSVGDDEQYF	TGTGCCTGGAGTGTGGGGGACGACGAGCAGTACTTC
NA	NA	TRBV7-3	TRBJ2-1	13	CASSLSTFNEQFF	TGTGCCAGCAGCTTATCGACCTTCAATGAGCAGTTCTTC
few	TRBD1	TRBV4-1	TRBJ2-1	17	CASRKGQAFGSYNEQFF	TGCGCCAGCAGGAAGGGACAGGCCTTCGGGTCCTACAATGAGCAGTTCTTC
NA	NA	TRBV4-3	TRBJ1-2	17	CASSQDEGMTYNYGYTF	TGCGCCAGCAGCCAAGATGAGGGGATGACTTATAACTATGGCTACACCTTC
NA	NA	TRBV18	TRBJ1-1	16	CASSPNGMGVGTEAFF	TGTGCCAGCTCACCCAACGGAATGGGAGTGGGCACTGAAGCTTTCTTT
few	TRBD2	TRBV29-1	TRBJ2-1	13	CSAPGLADDEQFF	TGCAGCGCCCCCGGACTAGCCGACGATGAGCAGTTCTTC
NA	NA	TRBV10-3	TRBJ1-1	13	CATEAGRDTEAFF	TGTGCCACCGAGGCGGGAAGGGACACTGAAGCTTTCTTT
NA	NA	TRBV12-3/TRBV12-4	TRBJ2-5	17	CASIPSVRGSGQETQYF	TGTGCCAGCATCCCTAGTGTCCGGGGTTCAGGCCAAGAGACCCAGTACTTC